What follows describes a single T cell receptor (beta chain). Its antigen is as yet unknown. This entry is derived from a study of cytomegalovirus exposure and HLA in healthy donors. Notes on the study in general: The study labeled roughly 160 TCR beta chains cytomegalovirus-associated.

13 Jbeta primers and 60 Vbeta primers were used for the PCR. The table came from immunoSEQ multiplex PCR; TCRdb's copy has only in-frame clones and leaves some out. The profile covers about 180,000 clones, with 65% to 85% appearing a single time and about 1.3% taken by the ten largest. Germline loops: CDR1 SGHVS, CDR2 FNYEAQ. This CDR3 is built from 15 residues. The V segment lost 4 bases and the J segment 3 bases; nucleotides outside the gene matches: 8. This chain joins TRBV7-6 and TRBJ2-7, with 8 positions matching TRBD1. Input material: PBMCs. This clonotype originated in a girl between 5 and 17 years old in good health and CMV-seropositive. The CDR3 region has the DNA TGTGCCAGCAGCTCCTCGGACAGGGTTATCTACGAGCAGTACTTC. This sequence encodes CASSSSDRVIYEQYF. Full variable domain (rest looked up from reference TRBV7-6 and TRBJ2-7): GAGVSQSPRYKVTKRGQDVALRCDPISGHVSLYWYRQALGQGPEFLTYFNYEAQQDKSGLPNDRFSAERPEGSISTLTIQRTEQRDSAMYRCASSSSDRVIYEQYFGPGTRLTVT.